This record looks at one T cell receptor (beta chain) sequence and its context. Its target is not known. Both 60 Vbeta primers and 13 Jbeta primers went into the PCR. TCRdb's copy holds only in-frame clones and misses some; the assay was immunoSEQ multiplex PCR. The specimen's table records over 200,000 clones. The sample comes from a study of cytomegalovirus exposure and HLA in healthy donors. Findings and limits, study-wide: CMV serostatus was the sole immune exposure data available.

CDR3 length: 16 amino acids. Germline CDR1 is SGDLS and CDR2 is YYNGEE. Deletions cut 4 bases from V and 2 bases from J, with 16 bases between. This TCR came from a woman aged 25 to 39 in good health and CMV-seropositive. This chain joins TRBV9 and TRBJ1-3, with D perhaps TRBD1 (5 bases). The sequenced sample was PBMCs. The CDR3 sequence: CASSPRGGVAGNTIYF. As DNA, the CDR3 is TGTGCCAGCAGCCCCCGCGGGGGAGTAGCTGGAAACACCATATATTTT.